Shown below are 14 T cell receptor beta chains from a single sample sequenced in a study of T cell changes during pregnancy in multiple sclerosis (dated by TCRdb to between 2018 and 2020). Library generation was performed with the immunoSEQ multiplex PCR assay. TCRdb obtained this table from immuneACCESS and retained in-frame rearrangements with V and J assigned. These tables miss some clones; where compared with another copy, unresolved V genes account for less than half of the shortfall, and the remainder is unexplained. For this sample the table gives about 110,000 clones, of which roughly 89% were detected only once. The ten top clones hold 1.6% of the sample. The source was peripheral blood, collected before pregnancy. These receptors were taken from a female donor with multiple sclerosis, enrolled in a pregnancy study.

Comment on this clone: At one end the junction does not follow the germline gene, possibly because of a read error. The CDR3 reads CASSLTPGGRETQYF. CDR3 sequence (DNA): TGTGCCAGCAGCCTAACCCCGGGCGGGCGGGAGACCCAGTACTTC. The V gene is TRBV7-3, the J gene TRBJ2-5, with D possibly TRBD2 on 5 matching bases. In germline, CDR1 is SGHTA, CDR2 FQGTGA. The CDR3 has 15 amino acids.

The chain couples TRBV7-6 to TRBJ1-1; 9 positions match TRBD1. Germline CDR1 and CDR2: SGHVS and FNYEAQ. The CDR3 has 16 amino acids. The trim removed 5 bases at V and 5 bases at J, leaving 12 bases unmatched. The CDR3 region is CASSHETGQGGTEAFF. The CDR3 region has the DNA TGTGCCAGCAGCCATGAGACGGGACAGGGCGGAACTGAAGCTTTCTTT.

V is TRBV27 and J is TRBJ1-5, with TRBD1 matching 7 bases. The CDR3 loop spans 14 amino acids. Per the germline V gene, CDR1 is MNHEY and CDR2 is SMNVEV (reference sequence). Germline trimming cut 7 bases from V and 2 bases from J; bases unmatched to any gene: 5. The DNA of the CDR3 is TGTGCCAGCAAGGGGGCGCTTGGCAATCAGCCCCAGCATTTT. Protein sequence: CASKGALGNQPQHF.

The genes are TRBV4-2 and TRBJ2-1; D not certain. The V gene's germline CDR1 is LGHNA and CDR2 YNFKEQ. The CDR3 extends over 14 amino acids. The V and J ends lost 0 bases and 10 bases respectively, with 13 bases between them. Written as DNA, the CDR3 is TGTGCCAGCAGCCAAGAATTCCCCGAGCGAGAGCAGTTCTTC. Encoded protein: CASSQEFPEREQFF.

The chain joins TRBV19 to TRBJ1-1; D ambiguous. The CDR3 is 15 amino acids. Germline assignment: CDR1 LNHDA and CDR2 SQIVND (reference sequence). V was trimmed by 3 bases and J by 4 bases, leaving 15 bases between them. Here the CDR3 reads CASSIPGVMGTEAFF. DNA of the CDR3: TGTGCCAGTAGTATCCCCGGGGTAATGGGCACTGAAGCTTTCTTT. Supplemented by reference TRBV19 and TRBJ1-1, the full variable domain reads DGGITQSPKYLFRKEGQNVTLSCEQNLNHDAMYWYRQDPGQGLRLIYYSQIVNDFQKGDIAEGYSVSREKKESFPLTVTSAQKNPTAFYLCASSIPGVMGTEAFFGQGTRLTVV.

This sequence joins TRBV10-3 and TRBJ2-1; TRBD2 might be the D (7 bases). Germline V gives CDR1 ENHRY, CDR2 SYGVKD. The CDR3 extends over 16 amino acids. Trimming left V 6 bases short and J 8 bases short, with 23 bases between. The CDR3 sequence: CAIRPTGGGPGDEQFF. DNA of the CDR3: TGTGCCATCAGACCCACGGGGGGAGGGCCAGGGGATGAGCAGTTCTTC.

V usage is TRBV7-9 and J usage is TRBJ2-7; unclear D gene. V lost 2 bases and J 2 bases, leaving 10 bases between the germline ends. Germline-derived CDR1 and CDR2 are SEHNR and FQNEAQ (reference sequence). The CDR3 loop spans 14 amino acids. The CDR3 bases are TGTGCCAGCAGCTTACCTCAGGCCCCCTACGAGCAGTACTTC. Translated, it gives CASSLPQAPYEQYF. Full variable domain (missing parts from reference TRBV7-9 and TRBJ2-7): DTGVSQNPRHKITKRGQNVTFRCDPISEHNRLYWYRQTLGQGPEFLTYFQNEAQLEKSRLLSDRFSAERPKGSFSTLEIQRTEQGDSAMYLCASSLPQAPYEQYFGPGTRLTVT.

The V gene is TRBV5-5, the J gene TRBJ1-2, with TRBD1 matching over 12 bases. V gave up 4 bases and J gave up 4 bases; unmatched junction bases: 8. Germline-derived CDR1 and CDR2 are SGHKS and YYEKEE (reference sequence). This CDR3 region has 16 residues. CDR3 region: CASSVGTGGWFYGYTF. In DNA, the CDR3 is TGTGCCAGCAGCGTGGGGACAGGGGGCTGGTTCTATGGCTACACCTTC.

The V and J genes are TRBV5-1 and TRBJ1-4, with D possibly being TRBD1 (5 bases). Looked up from germline, CDR1 is SGHRS and CDR2 is YFSETQ. This CDR3 has 15 amino acids. V lost 4 bases, J lost 8 bases, and 18 bases lay in between. The CDR3, as DNA: TGCGCCAGCAGCACTTGGGGGGTTTTGGGCGAAAAACTGTTTTTT. It encodes CASSTWGVLGEKLFF.

This chain links TRBV11-1 with TRBJ2-3; TRBD1 aligns across 8 bases. This CDR3 region has 15 residues. The germline CDR1 and CDR2 sequences are SGHAT and FQDESV (reference sequence). Unmatched junction bases numbered 6, after V lost 5 bases and J lost 2 bases. CDR3 sequence: CASSPGQGYTDTQYF. The CDR3, as DNA: TGTGCCAGCAGCCCCGGACAGGGTTACACAGATACGCAGTATTTT.

The rearrangement joins TRBV18 to TRBJ2-1; 8 bases line up with TRBD1. V trimming: 3 bases; J trimming: 5 bases; junction bases outside the gene matches: 6. The CDR3 runs to 15 residues. From germline, CDR1 is KGHSH and CDR2 LQKENI. CDR3 sequence reads: CASSPLAGGNNEQFF. As DNA, the CDR3 is TGTGCCAGCTCACCTCTTGCAGGGGGCAACAATGAGCAGTTCTTC.

The V gene is TRBV12-5, the J gene TRBJ2-2; D is unclear. Germline CDR1 LGHNT, CDR2 FRNRAP. The CDR3 has 17 amino acids. Between the trimmed V and J ends, which lost 2 bases and 2 bases, there was a span of 15 bases. The CDR3 DNA follows: TGTGCTAGTGGTTTGTTTGTCGCCAGATCCAACACCGGGGAGCTGTTTTTT. Its translation is CASGLFVARSNTGELFF.

This rearrangement joins TRBV29-1 to TRBJ2-3; TRBD2 matches at 8 bases. The germline V gene encodes CDR1 SQVTM and CDR2 ANQGSEA. Germline trimming cut 2 bases from V and 8 bases from J; bases unmatched to any gene: 6. The CDR3 length is 13 residues. As DNA, the CDR3 is TGCAGCGTTGAAAGGGCGGGGGGTCCTACGCAGTATTTT. Translation gives CSVERAGGPTQYF.

The V call is TRBV7-9, the J call TRBJ2-5; TRBD1 agrees at 10 bases. Trimming took 8 bases from V and 7 from J; bases not matched to a gene: 13. The CDR3 is made up of 15 amino acids. Germline V lookup: CDR1 SEHNR, CDR2 FQNEAQ (reference sequence). The CDR3 DNA is TGTGCCAGCTCATCACCGGGACAGGGGTTGGGGACCCAGTACTTC. Translation gives CASSSPGQGLGTQYF.